A single T cell receptor (beta chain) is shown here with its context. The target of this receptor is not known. No per-base quality is available; no much larger clone lies one base away. TCRbeta CDR3 regions were sequenced with the immunoSEQ Assay. After extraction, genomic DNA underwent amplification by bias-controlled multiplex PCR, followed by high-throughput sequencing. Per the original workflow: Collapsing and filtering of sequences were performed to quantify the absolute abundance of each unique TCRbeta CDR3 region. T cell fraction was estimated by normalizing TCRbeta template counts to usable DNA, which was measured by amplifying reference genes present in all nucleated cells. Repertoire TCRs were annotated as SARS-CoV-2-specific by exact matching of V gene, CDR3 amino acid sequence and J gene to a known reactive TCR set. MIRA supplied the reference SARS-CoV-2 TCR set, which was filtered for enrichment in COVID-19-positive ImmuneCODE repertoires so that public or cross-reactive TCRs were removed. Based on the MIRA antigens, annotated TCRs were further analysed at the level of specific ORF or position within ORF. Breadth was defined as annotated unique rearrangements over total unique productive rearrangements; depth was the summed frequency of those rearrangements. Two-sided Wilcoxon rank-sum tests were used to compare TCR breadth between groups. As stored in TCRdb, this immuneACCESS dataset retains in-frame rearrangements with V and J assigned. A fraction of the clones does not appear; measured against another copy, unresolved V genes explain less than half of the discrepancy, and the remainder lacks a known reason. V, J and clone size reflect that table, while D and trimming were determined from the DNA. The sample data list around 340,000 clones, and around 89% of these were observed just once. Approximately 4.5% of the sample is in the top ten clones.

This specimen's treatment or condition label, interpreted: roughly 20 received Ad26.COV2.S at low or high dose, single or two shots; about 5 received placebo; per-sample allocation not given. For vaccine and placebo recipients, repertoires were sequenced using samples collected on day 63 after the first injection. Cohort 1b enrolled some 25 adults aged 18-55 years at a single site in Boston, USA, between 29 July and 7 August 2020. Ad26.COV2.S consisted of a replication-incompetent adenovirus type 26 vector by which a prefusion-stabilized SARS-CoV-2 spike protein from the original Wuhan strain was expressed. This entry belongs to a study of Ad26.COV2.S vaccination and SARS-CoV-2 variants (dated by TCRdb to about 2021). For the study in its entirety: Vaccine-arm donors came from COV1001, a multicentre, randomized, double-blind, placebo-controlled phase I-IIa trial of Ad26.COV2.S in healthy adults. Ad26.COV2.S was administered intramuscularly at a dose of 5x10^10 or 1x10^11 viral particles, either as one shot or as two shots given 56 days apart. The specificity and breadth of SARS-CoV-2-reactive T cell receptors after Ad26.COV2.S vaccination were assessed by TCRbeta repertoire sequencing. The TCR-sequenced set comprised around 30 samples: around 20 Ad26.COV2.S vaccine recipients, 5 placebo recipients and 8 SARS-CoV-2 convalescent individuals. Trial participants were randomized into five groups of five: low-dose or high-dose Ad26.COV2.S given once or twice, or placebo on both occasions. Blinding of investigators to trial group allocation was maintained during experiments and outcome assessment.

The V and J ends are trimmed by 5 bases and 9 bases, leaving 11 bases between them. The CDR3 sequence holds 11 residues, the cysteine and phenylalanine included. CDR3 DNA is the only sequence kept; it has 33 bases, read in frame from the first base. CDR1 SGHTA and CDR2 FQGNSA were looked up in the germline V gene. Findings and caveats that apply to the study as a whole: Compared with placebo recipients, Ad26.COV2.S recipients showed higher spike-specific TCR breadth (P = 0.0014). Vaccine and placebo recipients had comparable non-spike TCR breadth, which fits with the vaccine containing only spike. It was noted by the authors that total T cell responses may have been underestimated by the TCR breadth and depth analyses. The study lacked the statistical power to compare responses across vaccine doses or regimens. Substantial breadth of spike-specific CD8+ and CD4+ T cell responses was reported after vaccination.

The clonotype was recovered from a person between 18 and 60 years old who received the Ad26.COV2.S COVID-19 vaccine or a placebo. Specimen: peripheral blood, collected in a trial of Ad26.COV2.S vaccine versus placebo. The chain joins TRBV7-2 to TRBJ2-7; TRBD1 is possibly the D segment (5 matching bases). The CDR3 amino acid sequence is: CASSHETVQYF. Read as DNA, the sequence is TGTGCCAGCAGCCATGAGACAGTGCAGTACTTC.